This T cell receptor beta chain was obtained from a study of blood T cells in healthy people across ages. Through a sample-barcoded 5' primer and a J-beta primer mix, a second PCR was run for roughly 7 to 12 cycles. From the 5' RACE reads, TCRdb called clonotypes with MiXCR, one entry per CDR3 protein. The sample carries fewer than 650,000 distinct CDR3 sequences, around a quarter recorded once. There are a few counts of this clonotype. PBMCs were isolated at a quantity of at least 7 million per sample. V was clipped by 5 bases and J by 7 bases; unmatched bases: 10. Germline CDR1 reads SGHTA; CDR2 reads FQGNSA. The CDR3 spans 15 residues. The same sample was also studied in work on T cells of mothers and their children. That paper states: Second-PCR amplification with M1S added sample barcodes and 2-4 random nucleotides. Thymic selection molds TCR recombination output in much the same way for related pairs as for unrelated pairs.

The sequencing input was blood. The receptor was derived from a boy aged 2-15 years in good health. The V gene is TRBV7-2, the J gene TRBJ1-4, with 7 bases matching TRBD1. Written as DNA, the CDR3 is TGTGCCAGCAGCACTAGGGGGCGAGAACGTGAAAAACTGTTTTTT. Translated, it gives CASSTRGREREKLFF.